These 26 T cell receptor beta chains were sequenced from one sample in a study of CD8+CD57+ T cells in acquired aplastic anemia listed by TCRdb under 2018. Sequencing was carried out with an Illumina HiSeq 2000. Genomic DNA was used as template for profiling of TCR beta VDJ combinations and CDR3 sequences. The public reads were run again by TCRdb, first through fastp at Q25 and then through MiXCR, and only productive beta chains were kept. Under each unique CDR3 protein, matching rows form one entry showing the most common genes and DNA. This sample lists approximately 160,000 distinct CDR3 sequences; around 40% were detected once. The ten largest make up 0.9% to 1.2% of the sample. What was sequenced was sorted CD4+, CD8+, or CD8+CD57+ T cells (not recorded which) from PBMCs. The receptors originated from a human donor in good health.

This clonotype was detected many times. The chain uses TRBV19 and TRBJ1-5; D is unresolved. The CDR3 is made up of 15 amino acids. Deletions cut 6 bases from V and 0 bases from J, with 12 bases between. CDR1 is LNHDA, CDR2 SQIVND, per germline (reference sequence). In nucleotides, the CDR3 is TGTGCCAGTAGGTCAACAGCGTATAGCAATCAGCCCCAGCATTTT. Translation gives CASRSTAYSNQPQHF.

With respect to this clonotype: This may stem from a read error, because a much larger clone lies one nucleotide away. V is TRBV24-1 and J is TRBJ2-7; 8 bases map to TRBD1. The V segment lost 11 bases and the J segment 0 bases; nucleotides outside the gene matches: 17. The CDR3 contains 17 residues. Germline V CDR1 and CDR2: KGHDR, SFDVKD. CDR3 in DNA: TGTGCCAGCCCACCCGGACAGGGCTTATCTGGCTCCTACGAGCAGTACTTC. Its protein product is CASPPGQGLSGSYEQYF.

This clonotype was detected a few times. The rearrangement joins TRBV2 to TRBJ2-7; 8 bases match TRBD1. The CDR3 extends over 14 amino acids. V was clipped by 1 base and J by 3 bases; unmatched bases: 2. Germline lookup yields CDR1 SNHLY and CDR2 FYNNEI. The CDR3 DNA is TGTGCCAGCAGTGAAGGGACAGGGAGCTACGAGCAGTACTTC. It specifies CASSEGTGSYEQYF.

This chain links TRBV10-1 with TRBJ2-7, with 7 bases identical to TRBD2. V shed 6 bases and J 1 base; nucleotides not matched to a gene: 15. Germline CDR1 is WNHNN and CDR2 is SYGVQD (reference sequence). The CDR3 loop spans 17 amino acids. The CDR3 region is CASSQETILADSYEQYF. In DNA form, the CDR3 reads TGCGCCAGCAGCCAAGAGACCATTCTAGCGGATTCCTACGAGCAGTACTTC.

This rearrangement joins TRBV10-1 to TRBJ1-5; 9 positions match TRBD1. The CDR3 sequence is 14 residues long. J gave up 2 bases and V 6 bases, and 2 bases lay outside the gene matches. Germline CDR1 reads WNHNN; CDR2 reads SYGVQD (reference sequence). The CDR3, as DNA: TGCGCCAGCAGGGACAGGGGAGGCAATCAGCCCCAGCATTTT. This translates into CASRDRGGNQPQHF.

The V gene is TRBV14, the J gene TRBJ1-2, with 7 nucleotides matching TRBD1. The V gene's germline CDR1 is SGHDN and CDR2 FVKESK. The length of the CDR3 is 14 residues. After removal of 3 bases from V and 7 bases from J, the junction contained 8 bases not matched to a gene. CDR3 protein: CASSQIHTGAGYTF. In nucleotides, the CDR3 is TGTGCCAGCAGCCAGATTCATACAGGGGCTGGCTACACCTTC. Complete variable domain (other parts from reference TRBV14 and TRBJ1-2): EAGVTQFPSHSVIEKGQTVTLRCDPISGHDNLYWYRRVMGKEIKFLLHFVKESKQDESGMPNNRFLAERTGGTYSTLKVQPAELEDSGVYFCASSQIHTGAGYTFGSGTRLTVV.

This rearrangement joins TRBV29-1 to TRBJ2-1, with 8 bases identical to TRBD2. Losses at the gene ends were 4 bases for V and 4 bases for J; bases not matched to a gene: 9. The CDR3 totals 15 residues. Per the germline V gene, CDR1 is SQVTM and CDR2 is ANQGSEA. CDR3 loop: CSVALPGLEYNEQFF. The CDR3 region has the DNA TGCAGCGTTGCCTTGCCGGGACTAGAGTACAATGAGCAGTTCTTC.

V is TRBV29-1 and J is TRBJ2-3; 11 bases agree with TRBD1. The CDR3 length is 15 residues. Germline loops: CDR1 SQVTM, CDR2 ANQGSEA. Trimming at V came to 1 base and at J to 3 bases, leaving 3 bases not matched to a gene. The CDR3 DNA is TGCAGCGTTGAAGCGGGGGACAGGGGGACAGATACGCAGTATTTT. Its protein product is CSVEAGDRGTDTQYF.

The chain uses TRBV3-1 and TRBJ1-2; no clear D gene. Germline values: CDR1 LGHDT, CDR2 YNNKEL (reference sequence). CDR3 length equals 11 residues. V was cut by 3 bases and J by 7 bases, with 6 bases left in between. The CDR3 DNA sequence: TGTGCCAGCAGCCATGATGCTGGCTACACCTTC. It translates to CASSHDAGYTF.

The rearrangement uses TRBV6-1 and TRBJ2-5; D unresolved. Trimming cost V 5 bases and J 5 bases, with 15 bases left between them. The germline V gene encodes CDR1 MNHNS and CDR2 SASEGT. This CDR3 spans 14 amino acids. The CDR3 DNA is TGTGCCAGCAGTCGCGACTGGGGTCGTGAGACCCAGTACTTC. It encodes CASSRDWGRETQYF.

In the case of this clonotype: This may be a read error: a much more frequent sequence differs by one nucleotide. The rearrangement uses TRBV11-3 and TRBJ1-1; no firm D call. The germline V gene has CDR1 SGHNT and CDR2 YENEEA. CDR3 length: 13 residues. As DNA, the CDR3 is TGTGCCAGCAGCTTATTCGTGAACACTGTAGCTTTCTTT. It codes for CASSLFVNTVAFF.

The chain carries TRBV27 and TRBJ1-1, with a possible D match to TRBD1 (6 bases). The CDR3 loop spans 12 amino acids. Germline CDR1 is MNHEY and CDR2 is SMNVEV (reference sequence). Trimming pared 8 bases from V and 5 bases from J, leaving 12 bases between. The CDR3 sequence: CASGWGATEAFF. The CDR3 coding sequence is TGTGCCAGCGGCTGGGGGGCGACTGAAGCTTTCTTT.

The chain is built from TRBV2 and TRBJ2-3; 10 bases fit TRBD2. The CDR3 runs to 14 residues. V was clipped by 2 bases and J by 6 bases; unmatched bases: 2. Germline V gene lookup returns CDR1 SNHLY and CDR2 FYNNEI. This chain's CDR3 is CASSELAGVDTQYF. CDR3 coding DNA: TGTGCCAGCAGTGAACTAGCGGGAGTGGATACGCAGTATTTT.

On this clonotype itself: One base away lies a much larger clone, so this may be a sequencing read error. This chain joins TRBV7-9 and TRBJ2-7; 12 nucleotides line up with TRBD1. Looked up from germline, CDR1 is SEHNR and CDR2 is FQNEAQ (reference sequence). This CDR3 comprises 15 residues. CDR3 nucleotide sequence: TGTGCCAGCAGTCAGCCGGGACAGGGGGCCTACGAGCTGTACTTC. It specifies CASSQPGQGAYELYF.

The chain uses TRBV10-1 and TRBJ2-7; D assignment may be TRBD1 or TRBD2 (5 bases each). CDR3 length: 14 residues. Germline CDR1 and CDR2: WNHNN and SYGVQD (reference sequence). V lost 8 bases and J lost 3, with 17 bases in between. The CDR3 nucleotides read TGCGCCAGCGGGGACGGGGCTGAGCTCTACGAGCAGTACTTC. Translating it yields CASGDGAELYEQYF.

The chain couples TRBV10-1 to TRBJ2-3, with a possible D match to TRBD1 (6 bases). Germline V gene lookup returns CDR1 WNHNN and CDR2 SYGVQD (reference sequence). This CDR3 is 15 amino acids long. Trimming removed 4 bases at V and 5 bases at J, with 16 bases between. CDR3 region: CASSGAGVGEDTQYF. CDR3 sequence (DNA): TGCGCCAGCAGTGGGGCAGGGGTCGGCGAAGATACGCAGTATTTT.

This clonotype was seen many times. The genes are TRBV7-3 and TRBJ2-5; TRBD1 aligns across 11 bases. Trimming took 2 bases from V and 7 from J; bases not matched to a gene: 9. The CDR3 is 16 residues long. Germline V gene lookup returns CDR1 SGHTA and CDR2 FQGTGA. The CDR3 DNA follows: TGTGCCAGCAGCTTACTCCGACCGGGACAGGGGGGGACCCAGTACTTC. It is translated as CASSLLRPGQGGTQYF.

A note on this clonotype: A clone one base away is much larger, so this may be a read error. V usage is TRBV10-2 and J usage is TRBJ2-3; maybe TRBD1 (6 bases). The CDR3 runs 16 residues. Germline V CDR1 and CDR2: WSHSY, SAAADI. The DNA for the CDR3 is TGTGCCAGCAGTCCCGGGACACCTAGCATCACAGATATGCAGTATTTT. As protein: CASSPGTPSITDMQYF.

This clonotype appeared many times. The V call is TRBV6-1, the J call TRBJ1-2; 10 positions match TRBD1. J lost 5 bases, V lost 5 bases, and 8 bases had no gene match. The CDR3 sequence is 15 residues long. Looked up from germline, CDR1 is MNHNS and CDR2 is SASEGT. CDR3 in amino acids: CASSTPGQGWYGYTF. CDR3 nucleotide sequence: TGTGCCAGCAGTACTCCGGGACAGGGGTGGTATGGCTACACCTTC.

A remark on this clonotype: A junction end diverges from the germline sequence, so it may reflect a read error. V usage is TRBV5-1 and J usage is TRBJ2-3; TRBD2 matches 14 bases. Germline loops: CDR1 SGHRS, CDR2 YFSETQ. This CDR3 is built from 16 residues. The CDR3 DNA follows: TGCGCCAGCAGAGCCGGGACTAGCGGGAGTACAGATACGCAGTGTTTT. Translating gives CASRAGTSGSTDTQCF.

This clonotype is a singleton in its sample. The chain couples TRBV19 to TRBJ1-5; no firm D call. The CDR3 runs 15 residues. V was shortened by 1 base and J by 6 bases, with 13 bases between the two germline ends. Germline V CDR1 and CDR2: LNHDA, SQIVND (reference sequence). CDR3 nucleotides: TGTGCCAGTAGTATAGGGCGGGCGCCGGGTCAGCCCCAGCATTTT. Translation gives CASSIGRAPGQPQHF.

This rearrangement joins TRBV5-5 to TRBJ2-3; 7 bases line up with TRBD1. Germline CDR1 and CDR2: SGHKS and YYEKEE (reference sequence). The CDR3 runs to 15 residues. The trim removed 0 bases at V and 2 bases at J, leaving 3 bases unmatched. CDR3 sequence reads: CASSLATGITDTQYF. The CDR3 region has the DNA TGTGCCAGCAGCTTGGCGACAGGGATCACAGATACGCAGTATTTT.

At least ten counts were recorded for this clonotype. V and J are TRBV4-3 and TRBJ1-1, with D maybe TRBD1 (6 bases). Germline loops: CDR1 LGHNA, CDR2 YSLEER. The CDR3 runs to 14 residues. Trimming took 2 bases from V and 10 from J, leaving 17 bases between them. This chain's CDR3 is CASSQKTGGAAAFF. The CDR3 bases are TGCGCCAGCAGCCAAAAAACCGGGGGCGCGGCAGCTTTCTTT.

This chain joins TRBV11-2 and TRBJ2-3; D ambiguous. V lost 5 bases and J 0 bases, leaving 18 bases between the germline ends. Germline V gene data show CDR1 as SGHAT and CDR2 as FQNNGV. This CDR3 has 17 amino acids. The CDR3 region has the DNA TGTGCCAGCAGCCATCGGCGACGGACCCTTAGCACAGATACGCAGTATTTT. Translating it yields CASSHRRRTLSTDTQYF. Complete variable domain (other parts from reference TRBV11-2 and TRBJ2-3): EAGVAQSPRYKIIEKRQSVAFWCNPISGHATLYWYQQILGQGPKLLIQFQNNGVVDDSQLPKDRFSAERLKGVDSTLKIQPAKLEDSAVYLCASSHRRRTLSTDTQYFGPGTRLTVL.

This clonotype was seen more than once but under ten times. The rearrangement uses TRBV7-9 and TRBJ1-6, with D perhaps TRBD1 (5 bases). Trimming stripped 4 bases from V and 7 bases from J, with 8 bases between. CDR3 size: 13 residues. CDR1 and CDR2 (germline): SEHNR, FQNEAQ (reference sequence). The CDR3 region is CASSSSGNSPLHF. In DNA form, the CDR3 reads TGTGCCAGCAGCTCTTCAGGGAATTCACCCCTCCACTTT.

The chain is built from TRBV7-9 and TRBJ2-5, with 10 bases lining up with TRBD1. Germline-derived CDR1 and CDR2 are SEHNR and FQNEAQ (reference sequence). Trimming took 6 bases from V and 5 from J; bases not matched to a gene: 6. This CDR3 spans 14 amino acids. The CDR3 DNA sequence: TGTGCCAGCAGGGACGGGACAGGGGCTGAGACCCAGTACTTC. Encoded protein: CASRDGTGAETQYF.